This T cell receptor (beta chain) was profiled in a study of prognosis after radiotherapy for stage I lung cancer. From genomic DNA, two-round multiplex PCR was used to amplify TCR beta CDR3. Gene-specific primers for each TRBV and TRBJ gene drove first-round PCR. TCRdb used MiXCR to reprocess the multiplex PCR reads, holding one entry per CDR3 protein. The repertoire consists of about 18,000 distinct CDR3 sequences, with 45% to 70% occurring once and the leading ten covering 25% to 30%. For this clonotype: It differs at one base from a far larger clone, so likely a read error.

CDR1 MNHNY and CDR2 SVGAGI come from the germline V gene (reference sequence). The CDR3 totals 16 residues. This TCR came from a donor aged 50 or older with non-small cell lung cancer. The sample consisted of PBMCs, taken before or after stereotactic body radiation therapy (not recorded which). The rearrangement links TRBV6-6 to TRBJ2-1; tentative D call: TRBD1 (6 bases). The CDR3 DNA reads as TGTGCCAGAAGTTACTCCAGGGGTCTGGTTCGGGGTGAGCAGTTCTTC. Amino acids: CARSYSRGLVRGEQFF.